Listed below are T cell receptor beta chains from one sample, sequenced in a study of T cell responses to AZD1222 COVID-19 vaccine. Repertoires were generated with immunoSEQ multiplex PCR, while TCRdb's copy carries only in-frame clones and drops some. The data show fewer than 120,000 clones, around 90% seen once. The specimen comprised peripheral blood, sampled 28 days after the second AZD1222 dose. The origin of the receptors is an adult who received the AZD1222 COVID-19 vaccine. CDR3s include the opening cysteine and the closing phenylalanine or tryptophan. D genes are given only for firm matches. Clone sizes are given selectively: once, few, many, or a class where the clone is expanded.

v_call: TRBV11-3; d_call: TRBD1; clone_size: NA; j_call: TRBJ1-2; cdr3_aa: CASSLTTGALGYTF; cdr3_nt: TGTGCCAGCAGCTTAACCACAGGGGCTTTGGGCTACACCTTC
v_call: TRBV5-1; d_call: NA; clone_size: NA; j_call: TRBJ1-1; cdr3_aa: CASSSDPGQLNTEAFF; cdr3_nt: TGCGCCAGCAGCTCTGACCCCGGACAGCTGAACACTGAAGCTTTCTTT
v_call: TRBV4-2; d_call: NA; clone_size: NA; j_call: TRBJ1-1; cdr3_aa: CASSQDLWGARTEAFF; cdr3_nt: TGTGCCAGCAGCCAAGATCTTTGGGGGGCGCGTACTGAAGCTTTCTTT
v_call: TRBV4-1; d_call: TRBD2; clone_size: NA; j_call: TRBJ2-2; cdr3_aa: CASSHLAGVVELFF; cdr3_nt: TGCGCCAGCAGCCATCTAGCGGGAGTTGTGGAGCTGTTTTTT
v_call: TRBV7-7; d_call: NA; clone_size: once; j_call: TRBJ2-7; cdr3_aa: CASSLAAGTAYEQYF; cdr3_nt: TGTGCTAGCAGCTTAGCGGCAGGTACAGCCTACGAGCAGTACTTC
v_call: TRBV12-5; d_call: NA; clone_size: NA; j_call: TRBJ1-1; cdr3_aa: CASGFPGVNTEAFF; cdr3_nt: TGTGCTAGTGGTTTCCCAGGGGTGAACACTGAAGCTTTCTTT
v_call: TRBV6-2/TRBV6-3; d_call: TRBD1; clone_size: NA; j_call: TRBJ1-5; cdr3_aa: CASSGTERYQPQHF; cdr3_nt: TGTGCCAGCAGTGGGACAGAAAGATATCAGCCCCAGCATTTT
v_call: TRBV19; d_call: NA; clone_size: once; j_call: TRBJ2-1; cdr3_aa: CASSIGDELPPNEQFF; cdr3_nt: TGTGCCAGTAGTATAGGGGACGAACTTCCCCCCAATGAGCAGTTCTTC
v_call: TRBV5-1; d_call: NA; clone_size: once; j_call: TRBJ1-5; cdr3_aa: CASSLAPQGNGNQPQHF; cdr3_nt: TGCGCCAGCAGCTTGGCCCCGCAAGGGAATGGTAATCAGCCCCAGCATTTT
v_call: TRBV10-1; d_call: NA; clone_size: NA; j_call: TRBJ1-1; cdr3_aa: CASLPGTEAFF; cdr3_nt: TGCGCCAGCTTACCGGGTACTGAAGCTTTCTTT
v_call: TRBV19; d_call: NA; clone_size: NA; j_call: TRBJ2-3; cdr3_aa: CASSPSFRTDTQYF; cdr3_nt: TGTGCCAGCTCGCCCTCCTTCAGGACAGATACGCAGTATTTT
v_call: TRBV19; d_call: TRBD2; clone_size: NA; j_call: TRBJ2-1; cdr3_aa: CASTPGTSGSSYNEQFF; cdr3_nt: TGTGCCAGTACCCCAGGGACTAGCGGGAGCTCCTACAATGAGCAGTTCTTC
v_call: TRBV2; d_call: NA; clone_size: NA; j_call: TRBJ1-5; cdr3_aa: CASSVDSQPQHF; cdr3_nt: TGTGCCAGCAGTGTGGACAGCCAGCCCCAGCATTTT
v_call: TRBV7-3; d_call: TRBD1; clone_size: NA; j_call: TRBJ1-1; cdr3_aa: CASSPIGQGGTEAFF; cdr3_nt: TGTGCCAGCAGCCCGATAGGACAGGGGGGTACTGAAGCTTTCTTT
v_call: TRBV19; d_call: NA; clone_size: NA; j_call: TRBJ2-3; cdr3_aa: CASSKKRDRLTDTQYF; cdr3_nt: TGTGCCAGTAGTAAGAAGCGGGACAGGCTCACAGATACGCAGTATTTT
v_call: TRBV2; d_call: NA; clone_size: NA; j_call: TRBJ2-7; cdr3_aa: CASKGSEHPWDEQYF; cdr3_nt: TGTGCCAGCAAGGGCTCGGAGCACCCTTGGGACGAGCAGTACTTC
v_call: TRBV5-4; d_call: TRBD1; clone_size: once; j_call: TRBJ2-1; cdr3_aa: CASSVPTGGLVHEQFF; cdr3_nt: TGTGCCAGCAGCGTACCGACAGGGGGCCTCGTCCATGAGCAGTTCTTC
v_call: TRBV7-2; d_call: NA; clone_size: once; j_call: TRBJ2-1; cdr3_aa: CASSLVPGSNEQFF; cdr3_nt: TGTGCCAGCAGCTTAGTTCCGGGAAGCAATGAGCAGTTCTTC
v_call: TRBV5-6; d_call: NA; clone_size: NA; j_call: TRBJ2-7; cdr3_aa: CASSLGWTRGEQYF; cdr3_nt: TGTGCCAGCAGCTTGGGCTGGACCCGGGGCGAGCAGTACTTC
v_call: TRBV6-1; d_call: NA; clone_size: few; j_call: TRBJ1-2; cdr3_aa: CASSEGASGNYGYTF; cdr3_nt: TGTGCCAGCAGTGAAGGGGCCTCGGGGAACTATGGCTACACCTTC
v_call: TRBV18; d_call: TRBD1; clone_size: few; j_call: TRBJ1-4; cdr3_aa: CASSEDRGGNEKLFF; cdr3_nt: TGTGCCAGCTCGGAGGACAGGGGAGGTAATGAAAAACTGTTTTTT
v_call: TRBV7-2; d_call: NA; clone_size: NA; j_call: TRBJ2-3; cdr3_aa: CAVGLGSSITDTQYF; cdr3_nt: TGTGCCGTTGGCCTGGGGTCCTCTATCACAGATACGCAGTATTTT
v_call: TRBV7-9; d_call: TRBD1; clone_size: NA; j_call: TRBJ2-5; cdr3_aa: CASSFVGTGGSETQYF; cdr3_nt: TGTGCCAGCAGCTTCGTCGGGACAGGGGGGTCAGAGACCCAGTACTTC
v_call: TRBV5-1; d_call: NA; clone_size: NA; j_call: TRBJ2-5; cdr3_aa: CASSLGQLSGQTQYF; cdr3_nt: TGCGCCAGCAGCCTCGGACAGCTCTCAGGACAGACCCAGTACTTC
v_call: TRBV2; d_call: NA; clone_size: NA; j_call: TRBJ2-7; cdr3_aa: CASSPSYREQYF; cdr3_nt: TGTGCCAGCAGCCCCAGCTACCGCGAGCAGTACTTC
v_call: TRBV5-6; d_call: NA; clone_size: NA; j_call: TRBJ1-2; cdr3_aa: CASSLAPADGYTF; cdr3_nt: TGTGCCAGCAGCTTGGCCCCAGCGGATGGCTACACCTTC
v_call: TRBV30; d_call: NA; clone_size: NA; j_call: TRBJ1-1; cdr3_aa: CAWSPPVGNTEAFF; cdr3_nt: TGTGCCTGGAGCCCTCCGGTGGGGAACACTGAAGCTTTCTTT
v_call: TRBV12-3/TRBV12-4; d_call: NA; clone_size: NA; j_call: TRBJ2-3; cdr3_aa: CASSLTRNTQYF; cdr3_nt: TGTGCCAGCAGCCTCACTAGGAATACGCAGTATTTT
v_call: TRBV14; d_call: NA; clone_size: NA; j_call: TRBJ1-5; cdr3_aa: CASSHHSLGPQHF; cdr3_nt: TGTGCCAGCAGCCACCATTCGCTAGGGCCCCAGCATTTT
v_call: TRBV28; d_call: NA; clone_size: NA; j_call: TRBJ2-1; cdr3_aa: CATGADSYNEQFF; cdr3_nt: TGTGCCACCGGAGCCGACAGCTACAATGAGCAGTTCTTC
v_call: TRBV7-2; d_call: TRBD1; clone_size: NA; j_call: TRBJ1-5; cdr3_aa: CASSLRAGGQPQHF; cdr3_nt: TGTGCCAGCAGCTTAAGGGCAGGGGGTCAGCCCCAGCATTTT
v_call: TRBV6-5; d_call: TRBD1; clone_size: few; j_call: TRBJ1-2; cdr3_aa: CASVRDRNYGYTF; cdr3_nt: TGTGCCAGCGTCCGGGACAGGAACTATGGCTACACCTTC
v_call: TRBV12-2; d_call: NA; clone_size: NA; j_call: TRBJ1-2; cdr3_aa: CASRLVKGGSDGYTF; cdr3_nt: TGTGCAAGTCGCTTAGTAAAAGGGGGTTCGGATGGCTACACCTTC
v_call: TRBV5-1; d_call: TRBD2; clone_size: NA; j_call: TRBJ2-3; cdr3_aa: CASSWRGPSGNTDTQYF; cdr3_nt: TGCGCCAGCAGCTGGAGGGGGCCTAGCGGGAACACAGATACGCAGTATTTT
v_call: TRBV7-9; d_call: NA; clone_size: NA; j_call: TRBJ1-5; cdr3_aa: CASSLEGGGNQPQHF; cdr3_nt: TGTGCCAGCAGCTTAGAAGGGGGGGGCAATCAGCCCCAGCATTTT
v_call: TRBV7-9; d_call: TRBD1; clone_size: NA; j_call: TRBJ2-3; cdr3_aa: CASSSQGAADTQYF; cdr3_nt: TGTGCCAGCAGCTCTCAGGGGGCCGCAGATACGCAGTATTTT
v_call: TRBV28; d_call: TRBD1; clone_size: NA; j_call: TRBJ1-5; cdr3_aa: CASSLWTGGGQPQHF; cdr3_nt: TGTGCCAGCAGTTTATGGACAGGGGGCGGACAGCCCCAGCATTTT
v_call: TRBV6-2/TRBV6-3; d_call: TRBD2; clone_size: NA; j_call: TRBJ2-7; cdr3_aa: CASSTLRPAGGEQYF; cdr3_nt: TGTGCCAGCAGTACCCTTCGGCCGGCGGGAGGCGAGCAGTACTTC
v_call: TRBV2; d_call: NA; clone_size: NA; j_call: TRBJ1-4; cdr3_aa: CASSVTRGAGFEKLFF; cdr3_nt: TGTGCCAGCAGTGTAACTCGGGGGGCTGGTTTCGAAAAACTGTTTTTT
v_call: TRBV5-1; d_call: NA; clone_size: once; j_call: TRBJ1-2; cdr3_aa: CASSLVPPSYGYTF; cdr3_nt: TGCGCCAGCAGCTTGGTACCACCTAGCTATGGCTACACCTTC
v_call: TRBV19; d_call: NA; clone_size: NA; j_call: TRBJ2-3; cdr3_aa: CASSSRGRTDTQYF; cdr3_nt: TGTGCCAGTAGTAGCAGGGGGAGGACAGATACGCAGTATTTT
v_call: TRBV30; d_call: NA; clone_size: NA; j_call: TRBJ2-5; cdr3_aa: CAWSPKTGGLETQYF; cdr3_nt: TGTGCCTGGAGTCCCAAGACAGGAGGGCTGGAGACCCAGTACTTC
v_call: TRBV2; d_call: TRBD2; clone_size: NA; j_call: TRBJ2-5; cdr3_aa: CASSERRGGRETQYF; cdr3_nt: TGTGCCAGCAGTGAAAGGCGGGGGGGCAGAGAGACCCAGTACTTC
v_call: TRBV12-3/TRBV12-4; d_call: NA; clone_size: once; j_call: TRBJ1-2; cdr3_aa: CASSEQGNYGYTF; cdr3_nt: TGTGCCAGCAGTGAACAGGGAAACTATGGCTACACCTTC
v_call: TRBV4-2; d_call: TRBD2; clone_size: NA; j_call: TRBJ2-3; cdr3_aa: CASGLTSGRATDTQYF; cdr3_nt: TGTGCCAGCGGCCTAACTAGCGGGAGGGCGACAGATACGCAGTATTTT
v_call: TRBV27; d_call: TRBD1; clone_size: once; j_call: TRBJ1-6; cdr3_aa: CASSFKTGKANSPLHF; cdr3_nt: TGTGCCAGCAGTTTCAAGACAGGGAAGGCTAATTCACCCCTCCACTTT
v_call: TRBV7-6; d_call: TRBD1; clone_size: few; j_call: TRBJ1-5; cdr3_aa: CASSLSGGHSNQPQHF; cdr3_nt: TGTGCCAGCAGCTTATCAGGGGGGCATAGCAATCAGCCCCAGCATTTT
v_call: TRBV7-9; d_call: TRBD2; clone_size: NA; j_call: TRBJ2-1; cdr3_aa: CASSAPGTSGGLSYNEQFF; cdr3_nt: TGTGCCAGCAGCGCCCCCGGGACTAGCGGGGGACTCTCCTACAATGAGCAGTTCTTC
v_call: TRBV5-1; d_call: NA; clone_size: NA; j_call: TRBJ1-5; cdr3_aa: CASSLSGAGDGQPQHF; cdr3_nt: TGCGCCAGCAGCTTGTCCGGGGCGGGGGATGGGCAGCCCCAGCATTTT
v_call: TRBV28; d_call: NA; clone_size: NA; j_call: TRBJ2-6; cdr3_aa: CASRVGGANVLTF; cdr3_nt: TGTGCAAGCCGTGTGGGTGGGGCCAACGTCCTGACTTTC
v_call: TRBV5-1; d_call: NA; clone_size: NA; j_call: TRBJ2-2; cdr3_aa: CASSLGSNTGELFF; cdr3_nt: TGCGCCAGCAGCTTGGGGTCGAACACCGGGGAGCTGTTTTTT
v_call: TRBV7-2; d_call: TRBD1; clone_size: once; j_call: TRBJ1-2; cdr3_aa: CASSIGTGMNYGYTF; cdr3_nt: TGTGCCAGCAGCATAGGGACAGGAATGAACTATGGCTACACCTTC
v_call: TRBV30; d_call: NA; clone_size: NA; j_call: TRBJ1-5; cdr3_aa: CAWSVADFRQPQHF; cdr3_nt: TGTGCCTGGAGTGTCGCGGATTTCAGGCAGCCCCAGCATTTT
v_call: TRBV9; d_call: NA; clone_size: NA; j_call: TRBJ2-7; cdr3_aa: CASSGGAGDYEQYF; cdr3_nt: TGTGCCAGCAGCGGAGGCGCAGGTGACTACGAGCAGTACTTC
v_call: TRBV4-2; d_call: NA; clone_size: NA; j_call: TRBJ1-5; cdr3_aa: CASSPEEGARNQPQHF; cdr3_nt: TGTGCCAGCAGCCCCGAGGAAGGGGCGCGCAATCAGCCCCAGCATTTT
v_call: TRBV18; d_call: TRBD1; clone_size: NA; j_call: TRBJ1-2; cdr3_aa: CASSISGQGHGGYTF; cdr3_nt: TGTGCCAGCTCAATATCGGGACAGGGCCATGGTGGCTACACCTTC
v_call: TRBV3-1/TRBV3-2; d_call: NA; clone_size: NA; j_call: TRBJ1-6; cdr3_aa: CASSQDQTGLGSSPLHF; cdr3_nt: TGTGCCAGCAGCCAAGATCAGACGGGCTTAGGGAGTTCACCCCTCCACTTT
v_call: TRBV2; d_call: NA; clone_size: NA; j_call: TRBJ2-5; cdr3_aa: CASTYTQETQYF; cdr3_nt: TGTGCCAGCACTTATACGCAAGAGACCCAGTACTTC
v_call: TRBV7-9; d_call: TRBD2; clone_size: NA; j_call: TRBJ2-3; cdr3_aa: CASSPGASGGRTDTQYF; cdr3_nt: TGTGCCAGCAGCCCCGGGGCGAGCGGGGGGCGCACAGATACGCAGTATTTT
v_call: TRBV19; d_call: NA; clone_size: NA; j_call: TRBJ1-5; cdr3_aa: CASTESGWYSNQPQHF; cdr3_nt: TGTGCCAGTACTGAGTCAGGGTGGTATAGCAATCAGCCCCAGCATTTT